This T cell receptor beta chain was obtained from a study of blood T cell repertoires in COVID-19. Whole-study context: Spain, Italy and the United States supplied samples that represented acute and convalescent COVID-19.

In the original analysis: Reference gene primer amplification gave estimated nucleated cell counts. The method was immunoSEQ multiplex PCR; TCRdb's version includes in-frame clones alone and lacks a portion of them. The V and J calls and clone size come from that table; D and trimming were worked out from the DNA. The top ten hold around 1.1% of the sample, which has 300,000 to 450,000 clones, about 80% seen once. Trimming shortened V by 0 bases and J by 4 bases, and 14 bases separated the two germline ends. This CDR3 has 16 residues. CDR1 ENHRY and CDR2 SYGVKD come from the germline V gene. The TCR originated in a human donor with acute or convalescent COVID-19. The donor label of this sample is uncertain. The chain recombines TRBV10-3 with TRBJ2-3; the D gene is possibly TRBD2 (6 bases). Specimen: peripheral blood. This CDR3 is CAISESPGGPADTQYF. Here the CDR3 DNA reads TGTGCCATCAGTGAGTCTCCCGGGGGTCCGGCAGATACGCAGTATTTT.